The TCR beta chain under discussion was sequenced for a study of T cell responses to AZD1222 COVID-19 vaccine. Study-level background: Doses given second, at about 4 or about 12 weeks, were pooled. Points from the study as a whole: There were repertoire samples only from the period after the peak T cell response. Mapped onto spike, vaccine-associated CD4 TCRs spanned it and were dominant at 160-218 and 743-854.

V lost 5 bases and J lost 5, with 16 bases in between. The germline CDR1 and CDR2 sequences are MNHEY and SVGAGI. The CDR3 loop spans 14 amino acids. Concerning this clone: Its specificity is not known.

Some clones are missing from TCRdb's copy, which holds only in-frame ones; the method was immunoSEQ multiplex PCR. The sample lists 100,000 to 150,000 clones; approximately 90% were seen once. This chain joins TRBV6-5 and TRBJ2-7; D is perhaps TRBD1 or TRBD2 (5 bases each). The input for sequencing was peripheral blood, taken on day 0 of AZD1222 vaccination. The TCR comes from an adult in good health. The CDR3 here is CASSRDDLSNEQYF. The CDR3 DNA is TGTGCCAGCAGTCGGGACGACCTCAGCAACGAGCAGTACTTC.